This paragraph reports one T cell receptor (beta chain). Its antigen is unidentified. One end of the junction fails to match germline, which may point to a read error. Buffy coats from blood donors, median age about 54 years (range about 20-80), approximately 55% female, served as healthy controls. Flow cytometry served to check the purity of CD4+ and CD8+ cells, which were isolated by positive magnetic bead selection. This record belongs to a study of somatic mutations in cytotoxic T cells in rheumatoid arthritis. Study overall: Using a FACSAria II or Sony SH800, a portion of the V beta antibody-stained T-cell populations were flow-sorted at nearly 100% purity, and among those populations were V beta1+ cells that were then sequenced for TCRB.

Whole-study findings and limits: Which antigens the expanded CD8+ clones targeted was unknown.

Data came from immunoSEQ multiplex PCR; TCRdb stores just in-frame clones and leaves some out. The sample includes 11,000 or so clones, around 68% of them seen just once. The receptor was isolated from a man between 65 and 85 years old in good health. Sample: CD8+ T cells sorted from blood.

CDR3 sequence (DNA): TGTGCCAGCAGTTTAACAGGGGTCAACGTCCTGACTTTC. Protein: CASSLTGVNVLTF. The chain carries TRBV27 and TRBJ2-6, with 7 bases matching TRBD1. The germline gives CDR1 MNHEY, CDR2 SMNVEV (reference sequence). The CDR3 sequence is 13 residues long.